Sequencing of this TCR beta chain was carried out in a study of T cell responses to AZD1222 COVID-19 vaccine. Produced via immunoSEQ multiplex PCR; TCRdb's table is partial and in-frame only. The table shows 75,000 to 100,000 clones, with around 88% occurring only once. On this clone itself: The antigen is undetermined.

Overall study results and limits: AZD1222 recipients seropositive at baseline numbered only 5 or 6. Across the whole spike, CD4 TCRs peaked at regions 160-218 and 743-854.

The receptor comes from an adult in good health. The material was peripheral blood, obtained on day 0 of MenACWY control vaccination.

The CDR3 nucleotides are TGTGCCAGCAGCCAACCCTTCGTCCCCGGGTATAATTCACCCCTCCACTTT. It is translated as CASSQPFVPGYNSPLHF. The chain carries TRBV14 and TRBJ1-6; D ambiguous. V was trimmed by 2 bases and J by 4 bases, leaving 15 bases between them. Per the germline V gene, CDR1 is SGHDN and CDR2 is FVKESK. This CDR3 is built from 17 residues.